These 11 T cell receptor beta chains originate from one sample sequenced in a study of CD8+ T cells in alopecia areata. Sample treatment: oral pan-JAK inhibitor, 5-10 mg twice daily. Following extraction, RNA underwent reverse transcription to cDNA, which served as the sequencing template. The assay was immunoSEQ multiplex PCR, and TCRdb's table has in-frame clones only and misses some. The sample contains 95,000 to 150,000 clones, approximately 60% of which appear only once. Sequencing used CD4+ T cells sorted from blood, obtained at week 4, from a patient treated with tofacitinib. The origin of the receptors is a human donor with alopecia areata.

This clone has only one observation. This chain joins TRBV5-1 and TRBJ2-3; TRBD1 might be the D (6 bases). The CDR3 is 16 residues long. Germline assignment: CDR1 SGHRS and CDR2 YFSETQ. Trimming removed 2 bases at V and 0 bases at J, with 13 bases between. The CDR3 is CASSFSRDMSTDTQYF. The CDR3 DNA reads TGCGCCAGCAGCTTTTCTCGGGACATGAGCACAGATACGCAGTATTTT.

The gene calls are TRBV30 and TRBJ1-4; D remains unclear. Germline V gene lookup returns CDR1 GTSNPN and CDR2 SVGIG (reference sequence). V lost 3 bases to trimming and J lost 7 bases, with 15 bases between them. CDR3 length equals 14 residues. Written as DNA, the CDR3 is TGTGCCTGGAGGGTATCGGTCCGGGGTGAAAAACTGTTTTTT. Encoded protein: CAWRVSVRGEKLFF. The complete variable domain, with remaining parts taken from reference TRBV30 and TRBJ1-4, reads SQTIHQWPATLVQPVGSPLSLECTVEGTSNPNLYWYRQAAGRGLQLLFYSVGIGQISSEVPQNLSASRPQDRQFILSSKKLLLSDSGFYLCAWRVSVRGEKLFFGSGTQLSVL.

V and J are TRBV13 and TRBJ2-2; D gene uncertain. Germline assignment: CDR1 PRHDT and CDR2 FYEKMQ (reference sequence). V was clipped by 8 bases and J by 0 bases, with 4 bases between them. The CDR3 length is 12 residues. CDR3 loop: CASRANTGELFF. CDR3 nucleotides: TGTGCCAGCCGGGCGAACACCGGGGAGCTGTTTTTT.

The gene calls are TRBV4-1 and TRBJ1-1; the D gene is possibly TRBD1 (5 bases). Germline V lookup: CDR1 MGHRA, CDR2 YSYEKL. This CDR3 contains 14 residues. V dropped 0 bases and J dropped 11 bases, with 16 bases sitting between them. DNA of the CDR3: TGCGCCAGCAGCCAAGATCTAAAGGGGATTGGGGCTTTCTTT. Translated: CASSQDLKGIGAFF.

The rearrangement uses TRBV2 and TRBJ2-4, with TRBD1 matching 9 bases. The CDR3 loop spans 14 amino acids. CDR1 and CDR2 (germline): SNHLY, FYNNEI. Losses at the gene ends were 8 bases for V and 6 bases for J; bases not matched to a gene: 8. The CDR3 bases are TGTGCCAGCCTTCTCCCGGGACAGGGAAACATTCAGTACTTC. Translated, it gives CASLLPGQGNIQYF.

The rearrangement joins TRBV29-1 to TRBJ1-1, with 10 bases lining up with TRBD1. Germline CDR1 is SQVTM and CDR2 is ANQGSEA. The CDR3 runs 14 residues. V lost 2 bases to trimming and J lost 3 bases; unmatched junction nucleotides: 3. The CDR3, as DNA: TGCAGCGTTGAAAAGGACAGGGGGTACACTGAAGCTTTCTTT. Amino acids: CSVEKDRGYTEAFF.

The genes are TRBV29-1 and TRBJ1-3; D not certain. The length of the CDR3 is 13 residues. CDR1 and CDR2 (germline): SQVTM, ANQGSEA. Trimming shortened V by 4 bases and J by 0 bases, and 7 bases separated the two germline ends. The CDR3 loop reads CSVAESSGNTIYF. CDR3 DNA sequence: TGCAGCGTTGCAGAGAGCTCTGGAAACACCATATATTTT.

By share of the sample, this clone is medium-sized. V gene TRBV5-1 combines with J gene TRBJ1-3, with D hard to call. V was shortened by 1 base and J by 0 bases, with 17 bases between the two germline ends. The CDR3 is 18 residues long. Germline V lookup: CDR1 SGHRS, CDR2 YFSETQ. This chain's CDR3 is CASSLKPGGQDSGNTIYF. The CDR3 nucleotides are TGCGCCAGCAGCTTGAAGCCAGGAGGGCAGGACTCTGGAAACACCATATATTTT.

The V and J genes are TRBV6-5 and TRBJ2-5; 9 nucleotides line up with TRBD1. This CDR3 is 13 amino acids long. With 5 bases clipped from V and 5 bases from J, the junction kept 3 bases outside the gene matches. Per the germline V gene, CDR1 is MNHEY and CDR2 is SVGAGI. The CDR3 DNA reads as TGTGCCAGCAGTCCAGACAGGGGGGAGACCCAGTACTTC. It encodes CASSPDRGETQYF.

The genes are TRBV7-2 and TRBJ2-5; D call uncertain. Trimming stripped 8 bases from V and 2 bases from J, with 6 bases between. CDR1 is SGHTA and CDR2 is FQGNSA in the germline V gene. This CDR3 contains 11 residues. The CDR3 reads CASASQETQYF. In DNA form, the CDR3 reads TGTGCCAGCGCCTCACAAGAGACCCAGTACTTC.

The gene calls are TRBV19 and TRBJ2-3; a possible D gene is TRBD1 (5 bases). Trimming took off 6 bases at V and 0 bases at J, with 16 bases between the two ends. Per the germline V gene, CDR1 is LNHDA and CDR2 is SQIVND (reference sequence). There are 16 residues in the CDR3. The CDR3 loop is CASSGQSHPSTDTQYF. The CDR3 DNA is TGTGCCAGTAGCGGACAATCACACCCTAGCACAGATACGCAGTATTTT.